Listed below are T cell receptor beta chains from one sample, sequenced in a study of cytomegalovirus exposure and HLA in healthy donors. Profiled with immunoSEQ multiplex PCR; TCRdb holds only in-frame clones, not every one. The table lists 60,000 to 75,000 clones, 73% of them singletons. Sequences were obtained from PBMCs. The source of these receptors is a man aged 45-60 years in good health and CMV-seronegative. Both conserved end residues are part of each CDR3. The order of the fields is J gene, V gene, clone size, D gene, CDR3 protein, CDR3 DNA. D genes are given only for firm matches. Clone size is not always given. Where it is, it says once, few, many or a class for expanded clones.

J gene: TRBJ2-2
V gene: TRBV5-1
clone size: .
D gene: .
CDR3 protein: CASIAAANTGELFF
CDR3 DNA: TGCGCCAGCATAGCGGCAGCGAACACCGGGGAGCTGTTTTTT

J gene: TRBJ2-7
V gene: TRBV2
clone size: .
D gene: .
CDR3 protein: CASSGRYEQYF
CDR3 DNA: TGTGCCAGCAGTGGGAGGTACGAGCAGTACTTC

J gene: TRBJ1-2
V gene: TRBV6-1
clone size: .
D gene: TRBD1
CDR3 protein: CAIQGQELNYGYTF
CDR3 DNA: TGTGCCATCCAGGGACAGGAGCTTAACTATGGCTACACCTTC

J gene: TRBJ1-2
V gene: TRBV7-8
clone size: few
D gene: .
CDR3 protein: CASSLVRFLAGREDYGYTF
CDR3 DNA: TGTGCCAGCAGCTTAGTACGGTTTCTTGCTGGCAGGGAGGACTATGGCTACACCTTC

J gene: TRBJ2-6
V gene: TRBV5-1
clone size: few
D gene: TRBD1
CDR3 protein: CASSGWTGYSGANVLTF
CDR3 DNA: TGCGCCAGCAGCGGCTGGACAGGGTACTCTGGGGCCAACGTCCTGACTTTC

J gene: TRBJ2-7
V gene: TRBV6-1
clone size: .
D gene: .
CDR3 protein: CASSEREASGYEQYF
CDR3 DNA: TGTGCCAGCAGTGAACGTGAGGCCTCGGGCTACGAGCAGTACTTC

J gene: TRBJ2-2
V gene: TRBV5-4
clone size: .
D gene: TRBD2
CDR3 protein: CASSSGTSPIGGELFF
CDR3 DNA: TGTGCCAGCAGTTCCGGGACTAGTCCCATAGGGGGGGAGCTGTTTTTT

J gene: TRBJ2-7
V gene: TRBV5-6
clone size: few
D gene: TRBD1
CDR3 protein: CASSWDRYEQYF
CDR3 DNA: TGTGCCAGCAGCTGGGACAGATACGAGCAGTACTTC

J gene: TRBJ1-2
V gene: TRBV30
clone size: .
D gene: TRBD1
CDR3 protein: CAWSVRGQGIVTF
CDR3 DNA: TGTGCCTGGAGTGTTCGGGGACAGGGAATTGTCACCTTC

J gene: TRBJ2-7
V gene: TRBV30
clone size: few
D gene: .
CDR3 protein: CAFRDWGSYEQYF
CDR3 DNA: TGTGCCTTCCGGGACTGGGGCTCCTACGAGCAGTACTTC

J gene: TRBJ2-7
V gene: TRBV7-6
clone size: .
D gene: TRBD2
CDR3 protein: CASSLVPFSSGGALAEQYF
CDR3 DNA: TGTGCCAGCAGCTTAGTCCCTTTTTCTAGCGGGGGGGCCTTAGCCGAGCAGTACTTC

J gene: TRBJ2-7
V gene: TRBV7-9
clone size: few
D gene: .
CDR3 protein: CASSYGLLNYEQYF
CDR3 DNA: TGTGCCAGCAGCTACGGACTCTTAAACTACGAGCAGTACTTC

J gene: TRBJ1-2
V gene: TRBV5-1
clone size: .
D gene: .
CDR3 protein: CASSSATTPDYGYTF
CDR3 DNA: TGCGCCAGCAGCTCTGCGACTACCCCAGACTATGGCTACACCTTC

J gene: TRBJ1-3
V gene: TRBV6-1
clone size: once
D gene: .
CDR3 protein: CASSEAPGTSIAIYF
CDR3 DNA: TGTGCCAGCAGTGAAGCCCCCGGGACATCCATCGCCATATATTTT

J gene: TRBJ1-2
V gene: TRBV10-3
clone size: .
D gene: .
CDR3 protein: CAISEIGEDYGYTF
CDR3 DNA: TGTGCCATCAGTGAGATAGGGGAAGACTATGGCTACACCTTC

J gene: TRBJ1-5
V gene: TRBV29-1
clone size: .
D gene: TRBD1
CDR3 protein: CSGGQGLNQPQHF
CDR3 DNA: TGCAGCGGTGGACAGGGCCTCAATCAGCCCCAGCATTTT

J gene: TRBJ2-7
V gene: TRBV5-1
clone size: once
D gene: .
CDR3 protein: CASSRARDYEQYF
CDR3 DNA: TGCGCCAGCAGCCGGGCCAGGGACTACGAGCAGTACTTC

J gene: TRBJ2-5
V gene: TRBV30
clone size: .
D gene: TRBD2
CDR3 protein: CAWSPGLAGHQETQYF
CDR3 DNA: TGTGCCTGGAGCCCGGGACTAGCGGGGCACCAAGAGACCCAGTACTTC

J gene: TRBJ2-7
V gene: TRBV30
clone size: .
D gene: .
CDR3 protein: CAWSRQGYPSYEQYF
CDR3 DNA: TGTGCCTGGAGTAGGCAGGGTTACCCTTCGTACGAGCAGTACTTC

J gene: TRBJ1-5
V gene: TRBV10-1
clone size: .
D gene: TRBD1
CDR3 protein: CASSTGVNQPQHF
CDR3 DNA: TGCGCCAGCAGTACAGGGGTCAATCAGCCCCAGCATTTT

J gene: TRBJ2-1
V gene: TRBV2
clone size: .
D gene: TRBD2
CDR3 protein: CASSEFRAGGVRIGNEQFF
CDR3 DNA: TGTGCCAGCAGTGAGTTCCGTGCGGGGGGCGTACGGATTGGAAATGAGCAGTTCTTC

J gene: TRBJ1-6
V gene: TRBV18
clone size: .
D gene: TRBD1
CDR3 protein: CASSLGTGTHSPLHF
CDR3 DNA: TGTGCCAGCTCACTCGGGACAGGGACTCATTCACCCCTCCACTTT

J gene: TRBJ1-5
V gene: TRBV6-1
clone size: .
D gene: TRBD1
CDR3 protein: CASSVWDRTPSEPQHF
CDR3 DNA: TGTGCCAGCAGTGTTTGGGACAGAACCCCGTCGGAGCCCCAGCATTTT

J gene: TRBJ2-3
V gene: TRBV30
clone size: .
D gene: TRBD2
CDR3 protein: CAWIVAGGSTDTQYF
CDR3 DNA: TGTGCCTGGATCGTAGCGGGGGGGAGCACAGATACGCAGTATTTT

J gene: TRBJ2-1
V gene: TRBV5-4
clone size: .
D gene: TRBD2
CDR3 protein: CASSHPLATSGGDEQFF
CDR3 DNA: TGTGCCAGCAGCCATCCCCTAGCCACTAGCGGGGGGGACGAGCAGTTCTTC

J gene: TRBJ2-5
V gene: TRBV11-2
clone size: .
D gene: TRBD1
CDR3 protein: CASSLTGGVETQYF
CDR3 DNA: TGTGCCAGCAGCCTTACAGGGGGCGTAGAGACCCAGTACTTC

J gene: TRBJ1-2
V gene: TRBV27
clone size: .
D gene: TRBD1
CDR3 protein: CASSSRGAMSGYTF
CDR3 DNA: TGTGCCAGCAGTTCCAGGGGGGCTATGAGTGGCTACACCTTC

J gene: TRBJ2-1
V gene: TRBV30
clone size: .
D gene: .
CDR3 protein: CAWTSLTVTPDNEQFF
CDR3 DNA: TGTGCCTGGACCTCCTTGACAGTTACGCCGGACAATGAGCAGTTCTTC

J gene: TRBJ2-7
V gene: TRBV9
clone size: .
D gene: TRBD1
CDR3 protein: CASGSGTGSYEQYF
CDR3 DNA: TGTGCCAGCGGCAGCGGGACAGGGTCCTACGAGCAGTACTTC

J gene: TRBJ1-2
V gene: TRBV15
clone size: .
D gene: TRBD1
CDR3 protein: CATSSRRTGDGYTF
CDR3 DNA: TGTGCCACCAGCAGTCGAAGGACAGGTGATGGCTACACCTTC

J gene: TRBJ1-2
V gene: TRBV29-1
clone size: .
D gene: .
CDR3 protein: CSVEDPQGKVYGYTF
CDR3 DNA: TGCAGCGTTGAAGATCCCCAGGGGAAGGTTTATGGCTACACCTTC

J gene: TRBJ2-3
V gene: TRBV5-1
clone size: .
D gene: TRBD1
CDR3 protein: CASSIQGPTSTDTQYF
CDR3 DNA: TGCGCCAGCAGCATACAGGGGCCGACTAGCACAGATACGCAGTATTTT

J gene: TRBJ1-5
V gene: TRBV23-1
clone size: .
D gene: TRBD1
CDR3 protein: CASSQSDRGFTQPQHF
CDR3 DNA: TGCGCCAGCAGTCAATCCGACAGGGGATTCACTCAGCCCCAGCATTTT

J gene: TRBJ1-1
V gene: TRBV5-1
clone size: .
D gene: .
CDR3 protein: CASTPGGGRGTEAFF
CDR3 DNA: TGCGCCAGCACCCCTGGGGGGGGGCGCGGCACTGAAGCTTTCTTT

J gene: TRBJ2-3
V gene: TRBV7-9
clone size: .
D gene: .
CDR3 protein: CSSSLPSTDTQYF
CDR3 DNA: TGTTCCAGCAGCTTACCTAGCACAGATACGCAGTATTTT

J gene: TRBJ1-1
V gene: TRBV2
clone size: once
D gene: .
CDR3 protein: CASSEWNGSTEAFF
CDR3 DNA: TGTGCCAGCAGTGAATGGAATGGGAGCACTGAAGCTTTCTTT

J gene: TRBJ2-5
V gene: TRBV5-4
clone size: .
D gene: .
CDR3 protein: CASSPRGEETQYF
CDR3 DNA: TGTGCCAGCAGCCCCCGGGGAGAAGAGACCCAGTACTTC

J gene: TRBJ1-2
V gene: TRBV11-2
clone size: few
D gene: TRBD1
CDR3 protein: CASSPGTGLYYGYTF
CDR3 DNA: TGTGCCAGCAGCCCCGGGACAGGGCTTTACTATGGCTACACCTTC

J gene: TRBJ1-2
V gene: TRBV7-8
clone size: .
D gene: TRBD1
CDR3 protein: CASSGTTGPRGYTF
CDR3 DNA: TGTGCCAGCAGCGGGACGACAGGGCCTAGGGGCTACACCTTC

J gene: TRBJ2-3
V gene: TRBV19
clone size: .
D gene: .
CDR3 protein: CASLGRSDTQYF
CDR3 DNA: TGTGCCAGCCTAGGTCGGTCAGATACGCAGTATTTT

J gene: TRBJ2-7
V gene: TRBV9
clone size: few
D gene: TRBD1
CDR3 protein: CASSVGGGQGTYEQYF
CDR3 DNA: TGTGCCAGCAGCGTAGGTGGGGGACAGGGCACCTACGAGCAGTACTTC

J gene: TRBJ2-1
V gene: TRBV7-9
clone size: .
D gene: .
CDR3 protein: CASSLESYYNEQFF
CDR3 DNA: TGTGCCAGCAGCTTAGAATCCTACTACAATGAGCAGTTCTTC

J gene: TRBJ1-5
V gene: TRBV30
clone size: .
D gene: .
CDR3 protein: CAWNWGPQPQHF
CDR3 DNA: TGTGCCTGGAATTGGGGGCCTCAGCCCCAGCATTTT

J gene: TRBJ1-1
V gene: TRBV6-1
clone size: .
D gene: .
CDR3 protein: CASSEVGYRAFF
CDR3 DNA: TGTGCCAGCAGTGAGGTCGGGTATAGGGCTTTCTTT

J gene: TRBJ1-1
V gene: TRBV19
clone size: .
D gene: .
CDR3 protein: CASSSSRTDTEAFF
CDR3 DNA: TGTGCCAGTAGTTCCAGCAGGACAGACACTGAAGCTTTCTTT

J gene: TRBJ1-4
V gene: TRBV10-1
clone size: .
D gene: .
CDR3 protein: CARRRGYYNEKLFF
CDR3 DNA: TGCGCCAGGAGAAGAGGGTACTATAATGAAAAACTGTTTTTT

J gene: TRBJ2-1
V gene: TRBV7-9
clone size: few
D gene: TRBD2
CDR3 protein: CASSLGSGSAHSYNEQFF
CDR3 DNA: TGTGCCAGCAGCTTAGGTAGCGGGTCCGCACACTCCTACAATGAGCAGTTCTTC

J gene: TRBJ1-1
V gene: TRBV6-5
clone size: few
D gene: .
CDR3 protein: CASSPSPGRTEAFF
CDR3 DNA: TGTGCCAGCAGCCCGTCGCCAGGGCGGACTGAAGCTTTCTTT

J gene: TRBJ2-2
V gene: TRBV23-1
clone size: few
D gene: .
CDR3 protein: CAPGHPNTGELFF
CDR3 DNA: TGCGCCCCCGGACATCCGAACACCGGGGAGCTGTTTTTT

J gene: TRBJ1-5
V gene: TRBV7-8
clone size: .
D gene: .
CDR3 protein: CASSLVTENSNQLQHF
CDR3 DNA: TGTGCCAGCAGCTTAGTTACGGAAAATAGCAATCAGCTCCAGCATTTT

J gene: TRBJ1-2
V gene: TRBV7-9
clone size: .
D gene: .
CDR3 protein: CASSLSGQRNYGYTF
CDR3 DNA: TGTGCCAGCAGCTTAAGCGGCCAGAGAAACTATGGCTACACCTTC

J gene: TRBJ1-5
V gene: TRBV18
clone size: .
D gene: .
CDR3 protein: CASSYNSNQPQHF
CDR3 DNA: TGTGCCAGCTCTTACAATAGCAATCAGCCCCAGCATTTT

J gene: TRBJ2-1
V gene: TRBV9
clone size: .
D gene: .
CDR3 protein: CASSVGSGANEQFF
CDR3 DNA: TGTGCCAGCAGCGTGGGTAGTGGGGCAAATGAGCAGTTCTTC

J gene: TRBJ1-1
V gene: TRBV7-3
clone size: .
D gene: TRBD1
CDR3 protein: CASSKTGTVDTEAFF
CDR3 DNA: TGTGCCAGCAGCAAGACCGGGACAGTCGACACTGAAGCTTTCTTT

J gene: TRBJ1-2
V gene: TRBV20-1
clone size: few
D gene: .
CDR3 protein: CSVRVSYGYTF
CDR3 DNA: TGCAGTGTTAGGGTGAGCTATGGCTACACCTTC